The T cell receptor beta chain described here comes from a study of control samples from healthy donors and cancer patients. Profiling relied on immunoSEQ multiplex PCR, and the TCRdb table lists in-frame clones only, not all of them. The sample has about 27,000 clones; roughly 91% are singletons. The V end was cut by 2 bases, the J end by 5 bases, with 6 bases between. Germline values: CDR1 SGHTA, CDR2 FQGNSA. The CDR3 is 13 amino acids. The receptor's source is a middle-aged man with lung cancer. Input material: PBMCs. The chain couples TRBV7-2 to TRBJ2-2; D is ambiguous. CDR3 sequence (DNA): TGTGCCAGCAGCTTATTCGAGACCGGGGAGCTGTTTTTT. Amino acids: CASSLFETGELFF.